This is a list of T cell receptor beta chains from one sample in a study of blood T cell repertoires in COVID-19. TCRdb keeps only in-frame clones here, not all; method: immunoSEQ multiplex PCR. Among about 140,000 clones, around 85% were seen once, and the ten largest hold 6.2%. Sequencing input: PBMCs or T cells enriched from blood (not recorded which). The receptors stem from a woman aged 40 to 50 who had recovered from COVID-19. CDR3s leave out the opening cysteine and the closing phenylalanine or tryptophan. Fields, in order: V gene, clone size, J gene, CDR3 protein. Size values are once, few and many counts, or a class for expanded clones, and some rows have none.

V gene: TRBV2; clone size: NA; J gene: TRBJ2-5; CDR3 protein: ASSEEVLLGETQY
V gene: TRBV12-3/TRBV12-4; clone size: NA; J gene: TRBJ1-1; CDR3 protein: ASSLVANTEAF
V gene: TRBV19; clone size: NA; J gene: TRBJ2-5; CDR3 protein: ASSPQGAMETQY
V gene: TRBV6-1; clone size: NA; J gene: TRBJ1-6; CDR3 protein: ASSETGVNSPLH
V gene: TRBV4-2; clone size: NA; J gene: TRBJ2-1; CDR3 protein: ASSQVGGTSPYNEQF
V gene: TRBV19; clone size: NA; J gene: TRBJ2-3; CDR3 protein: ASRQRTSGRTPDTQY
V gene: TRBV7-2; clone size: NA; J gene: TRBJ1-2; CDR3 protein: ASSLKSTVYGYT
V gene: TRBV5-1; clone size: NA; J gene: TRBJ2-5; CDR3 protein: ASSLGPGVETQY
V gene: TRBV27; clone size: NA; J gene: TRBJ2-1; CDR3 protein: ASSLGKLAGVVNEQF
V gene: TRBV18; clone size: once; J gene: TRBJ2-1; CDR3 protein: ASSPGLAGNPANEQF
V gene: TRBV7-9; clone size: once; J gene: TRBJ2-3; CDR3 protein: ASSPRDRGLITDTQY
V gene: TRBV11-2; clone size: NA; J gene: TRBJ1-1; CDR3 protein: ASSLYGLNTEAF
V gene: TRBV18; clone size: NA; J gene: TRBJ1-2; CDR3 protein: ASSPPGAGVGYT
V gene: TRBV11-2; clone size: NA; J gene: TRBJ2-3; CDR3 protein: ASSSLRRGRTDTQY
V gene: TRBV3-1/TRBV3-2; clone size: few; J gene: TRBJ1-1; CDR3 protein: ASSPYRDGTEAF
V gene: TRBV6-5; clone size: NA; J gene: TRBJ2-7; CDR3 protein: ASRVGGVPEQY
V gene: TRBV5-1; clone size: NA; J gene: TRBJ2-1; CDR3 protein: ASSATSGGAHEQF
V gene: TRBV9; clone size: few; J gene: TRBJ1-3; CDR3 protein: ASSVEPRPGNTIY
V gene: TRBV19; clone size: NA; J gene: TRBJ2-7; CDR3 protein: ASSITGEEEQY
V gene: TRBV19; clone size: NA; J gene: TRBJ1-4; CDR3 protein: ASSLRTGDSEKLF
V gene: TRBV7-3; clone size: NA; J gene: TRBJ2-2; CDR3 protein: ASSLGLAGGSGELF
V gene: TRBV6-5; clone size: NA; J gene: TRBJ2-7; CDR3 protein: ASSPFGTGAYEQY
V gene: TRBV19; clone size: NA; J gene: TRBJ2-2; CDR3 protein: ASSTGTSGGAYTGELF
V gene: TRBV2; clone size: NA; J gene: TRBJ1-2; CDR3 protein: ASQTGAYGYT
V gene: TRBV2; clone size: NA; J gene: TRBJ2-7; CDR3 protein: ASSVPLAGAQYISYEQY
V gene: TRBV27; clone size: NA; J gene: TRBJ1-1; CDR3 protein: ASSPRQSNTEAF
V gene: TRBV7-7; clone size: NA; J gene: TRBJ2-2; CDR3 protein: ASSLGGGDTGELF
V gene: TRBV14; clone size: NA; J gene: TRBJ1-3; CDR3 protein: ASSQDVGILSGNTIY
V gene: TRBV6-1; clone size: many; J gene: TRBJ1-1; CDR3 protein: ASSEAVFEGLNTEAF
V gene: TRBV10-3; clone size: NA; J gene: TRBJ2-2; CDR3 protein: AFRRGPNTGELF
V gene: TRBV5-1; clone size: few; J gene: TRBJ1-2; CDR3 protein: ASSDTGGIDYGYT
V gene: TRBV3-1/TRBV3-2; clone size: NA; J gene: TRBJ1-2; CDR3 protein: ASSQGQVYGYT
V gene: TRBV3-1/TRBV3-2; clone size: NA; J gene: TRBJ1-1; CDR3 protein: ASSQVGGQGATGTEAF
V gene: TRBV2; clone size: NA; J gene: TRBJ2-1; CDR3 protein: ASSPPTSGDPRKQF
V gene: TRBV7-9; clone size: NA; J gene: TRBJ2-7; CDR3 protein: ASSFPGSYEQY
V gene: TRBV7-9; clone size: NA; J gene: TRBJ2-5; CDR3 protein: ASSPTRGGETQY
V gene: TRBV2; clone size: NA; J gene: TRBJ2-7; CDR3 protein: ASSEPAGTGGAQREYRGYEQY
V gene: TRBV7-9; clone size: NA; J gene: TRBJ1-4; CDR3 protein: ASSSPPTGTFMLREKLF
V gene: TRBV2; clone size: once; J gene: TRBJ1-1; CDR3 protein: ASRVGQGDTEAF
V gene: TRBV5-4; clone size: NA; J gene: TRBJ1-6; CDR3 protein: ASSLKRERGGRAPLH
V gene: TRBV4-1; clone size: NA; J gene: TRBJ2-7; CDR3 protein: ASSQPTQEATYEQY
V gene: TRBV7-6; clone size: NA; J gene: TRBJ2-5; CDR3 protein: ASSPGAGGRPIQETQY
V gene: TRBV5-1; clone size: NA; J gene: TRBJ2-1; CDR3 protein: ASSMGGNRGSSYNEQF
V gene: TRBV23-1; clone size: few; J gene: TRBJ1-1; CDR3 protein: ASSHTSDRLMNTEAF
V gene: TRBV6-5; clone size: NA; J gene: TRBJ1-2; CDR3 protein: ASSSDRVKYGYT